This T cell receptor beta chain is drawn from a study of T cell responses to AZD1222 COVID-19 vaccine. TCRdb keeps only in-frame clones here, not all; method: immunoSEQ multiplex PCR. The sample lists 100,000 or so clones; 70% to 90% were seen once. Notes on the study in general: Nearly half of spike-specific TCRs reportedly go after variant regions that carry no mutations. Seropositive status at baseline applied to only a handful of AZD1222 recipients.

Remarks on this clone: Its target is not known.

CDR1 is SGDLS, CDR2 YYNGEE, per germline. The germline V and J ends were trimmed by 0 bases and 12 bases, with 13 bases remaining between them. The CDR3 has 14 amino acids. The clonotype was recovered from an adult in good health. The chain joins TRBV9 to TRBJ2-6; a possible D gene is TRBD1 (5 bases). The specimen was peripheral blood, collected on day 0 of AZD1222 vaccination. This chain's CDR3 is CASSVGEGAPVLTF. The CDR3 nucleotides read TGTGCCAGCAGCGTAGGGGAAGGGGCCCCCGTCCTGACTTTC.